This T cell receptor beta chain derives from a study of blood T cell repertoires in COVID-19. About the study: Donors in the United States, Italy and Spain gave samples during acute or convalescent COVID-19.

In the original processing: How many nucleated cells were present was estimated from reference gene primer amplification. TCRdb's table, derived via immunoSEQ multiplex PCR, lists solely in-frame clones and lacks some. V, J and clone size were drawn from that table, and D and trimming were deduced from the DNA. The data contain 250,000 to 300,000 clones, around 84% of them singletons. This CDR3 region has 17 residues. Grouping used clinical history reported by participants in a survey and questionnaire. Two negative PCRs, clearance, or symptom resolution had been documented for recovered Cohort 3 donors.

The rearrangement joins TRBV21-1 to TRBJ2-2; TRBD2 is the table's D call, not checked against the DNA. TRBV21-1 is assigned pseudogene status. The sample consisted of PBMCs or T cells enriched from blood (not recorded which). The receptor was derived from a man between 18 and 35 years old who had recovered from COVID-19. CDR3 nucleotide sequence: TGTGCCAGCCCCGGGACGGGCGGAGGGGAGAACACCGGGGAGCTGTTTTTT. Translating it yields CASPGTGGGENTGELFF.